This TCR beta chain derives from a study of blood T cell repertoires in COVID-19 (dated by TCRdb to about 2020). A note on the overall study: The collaborator samples originated in the United States, Italy and Spain and spanned the acute and convalescent phases of COVID-19. The material from the prospective study consisted of cDNA or gDNA derived from T cells, B-cell-depleted T cells, or PBMCs. A de-identified subject ID, COVID-19 status, age in years and sex were almost always included in the sample metadata. Subjects who had been exposed to COVID-19, were actively infected with it, or had recovered from it provided the deeply sampled blood TCRbeta repertoires that made up the dataset. The repertoires were released in a freely available public database intended as a resource for research on the immune response to SARS-CoV-2. HLA class I and class II types, where available, came from metadata supplied by the sample provider rather than from assay-based typing. Samples came from the ongoing ImmuneRACE study (first 160 participants) plus 1,254 subjects from 6 global collaborators. Study-wide findings and limitations: How much clinical and demographic metadata was included differed by source and by participant, and the metadata was provided uncurated.

The immunoSEQ Assay, a bias-controlled multiplex PCR, was used to amplify TCRbeta CDR3 regions from genomic DNA. The authors processed their data as follows. The number of nucleated cells in each sample was estimated from the amplification of reference gene primers within the assay. Sequence reads were collapsed and filtered to measure the absolute abundance of every unique TCRbeta CDR3 rearrangement. For each sample, productive Simpson clonality was calculated as the square root of Simpson's diversity index across productive rearrangements. Here the immuneACCESS table is served through TCRdb, limited to in-frame sequences with V and J called. Missing clones are a known gap in these copies; in checked studies unresolved V genes cover under half, and the rest lacks a known reason. V, J and clone size were drawn from that table, and D and trimming were deduced from the DNA. This sample has nearly 50,000 clones in its table, and about nine tenths of those were observed once. The biggest ten clones account for around 2% of the sample.

Via the germline V gene, CDR1 is MGHDK and CDR2 SYGVNS. V is cut by 1 base and J by 0 bases, and the space between the germline ends is 10 bases. The cysteine opens and the phenylalanine closes a CDR3 of 16 amino acids. Only the CDR3 DNA is retained, 48 bases long and in frame from the first base. This clone was counted a single time. There is no known antigen for this receptor. Base qualities are not provided; no much larger clone lies one nucleotide away. One collaborating source in Seattle enrolled patients while the patients were actively infected and followed the patients over time throughout the course of disease. Whole blood was collected in K2EDTA tubes by collaborating institutions according to the institutions' own protocols. For TCRbeta analysis, collaborators shipped samples in one of three forms: frozen whole blood, isolated PBMCs, or DNA extracted from either of those sample types.

The rearrangement joined TRBV25-1 to TRBJ1-3; confidence is insufficient to name the D gene. This receptor was taken from a woman older than 75 with COVID-19, enrolled during active disease. Sequenced input: peripheral blood. DNA sequence: TGTGCCAGCAGTGAATTTCCGGGAATCTCTGGAAACACCATATATTTT. This translates into CASSEFPGISGNTIYF. Reference TRBV25-1 and TRBJ1-3 genes cover what lies past the CDR3, so the full variable domain is EADIYQTPRYLVIGTGKKITLECSQTMGHDKMYWYQQDPGMELHLIHYSYGVNSTEKGDLSSESTVSRIRTEHFPLTLESARPSHTSQYLCASSEFPGISGNTIYFGEGSWLTVV.